The present TCR beta chain was sequenced within a study of identical twins. This clonotype was seen a handful of times. TCRdb re-analysed the 5' RACE reads in MiXCR, keeping a single row per CDR3 protein. This sample carries 200,000 to 300,000 distinct CDR3 sequences, about 7% of them seen once, and the ten largest clones take around 3.4%. Deletions cut 1 base from V and 7 bases from J, with 14 bases between. CDR1 is MDHEN and CDR2 is SYDVKM in the germline V gene. This CDR3 has 14 residues. These same records also appear under a second study, on yellow fever vaccine responses in identical twins.

This TCR was sampled from a woman aged 18 to 35 in good health. The V call is TRBV28, the J call TRBJ2-7; unclear D gene. The sample taken for sequencing was memory (CD45RO+) T cells sorted from blood. CDR3 in DNA: TGTGCCAGCAGTTTATTGAATGATATCTGGGAGCAGTACTTC. Its translation is CASSLLNDIWEQYF.